This T cell receptor beta chain appears in the sequencing data of a study of cytomegalovirus exposure and HLA in healthy donors. The PCR had 60 Vbeta and 13 Jbeta primers. Profiling relied on immunoSEQ multiplex PCR, and the TCRdb table lists in-frame clones only, not all of them. The data show 150,000 to 200,000 clones, about four fifths seen once. The CDR3 consists of 13 residues. V dropped 8 bases and J dropped 3; count of bases not matched to a gene: 7. Germline V CDR1 and CDR2: MNHNS, SASEGT. This sequence joins TRBV6-1 and TRBJ2-7; TRBD1 agrees at 7 bases. The sequence was collected from a woman in her late teens or twenties in good health and CMV-seropositive. Sample: PBMCs. The CDR3 nucleotides are TGTGCCAGCGATCCGGGACAGAGCTACGAGCAGTACTTC. It specifies CASDPGQSYEQYF.